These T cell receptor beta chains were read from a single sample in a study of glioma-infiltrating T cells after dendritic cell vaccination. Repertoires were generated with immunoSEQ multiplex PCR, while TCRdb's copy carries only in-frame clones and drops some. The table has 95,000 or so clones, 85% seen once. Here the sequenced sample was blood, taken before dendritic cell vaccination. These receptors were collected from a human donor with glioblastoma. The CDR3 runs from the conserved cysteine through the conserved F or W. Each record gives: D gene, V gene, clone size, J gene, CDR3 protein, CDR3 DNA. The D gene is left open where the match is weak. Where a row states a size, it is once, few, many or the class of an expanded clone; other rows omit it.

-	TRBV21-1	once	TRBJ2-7	CASSKVRDSSYEQYF	TGTGCCAGCAGCAAAGTAAGAGACAGTTCCTACGAGCAGTACTTC
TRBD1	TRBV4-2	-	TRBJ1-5	CASSPGTGKNQPQHF	TGTGCCAGCAGCCCTGGGACAGGGAAAAACCAGCCCCAGCATTTT
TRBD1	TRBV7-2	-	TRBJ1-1	CASSPRQGLNTEAFF	TGTGCCAGCAGCCCTAGACAGGGGCTGAACACTGAAGCTTTCTTT
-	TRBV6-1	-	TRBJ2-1	CASMSNSYNEQFF	TGTGCCAGCATGAGTAACTCCTACAATGAGCAGTTCTTC
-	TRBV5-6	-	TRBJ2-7	CASIAWMDSHYEQYF	TGTGCCAGCATCGCTTGGATGGACAGTCACTACGAGCAGTACTTC
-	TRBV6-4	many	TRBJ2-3	CASSPGVDLDTQYF	TGTGCCAGCAGTCCGGGAGTGGATTTAGATACGCAGTATTTT
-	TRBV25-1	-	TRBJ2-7	CASSEAGRGGSYEQYF	TGTGCCAGCAGTGAAGCGGGGAGGGGGGGATCCTACGAGCAGTACTTC
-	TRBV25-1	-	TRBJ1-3	CASSPDSGNTIYF	TGTGCCAGCAGTCCTGACAGTGGAAACACCATATATTTT
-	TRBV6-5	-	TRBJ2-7	CASSREGGAGYEQYF	TGTGCCAGCAGTAGGGAAGGGGGGGCGGGCTACGAGCAGTACTTC
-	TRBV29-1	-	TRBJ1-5	CSVQAGNQPQHF	TGCAGCGTTCAGGCAGGGAATCAGCCCCAGCATTTT
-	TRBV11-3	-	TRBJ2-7	CASSWMGGSSYEQYF	TGTGCCAGCAGCTGGATGGGGGGATCCTCCTACGAGCAGTACTTC
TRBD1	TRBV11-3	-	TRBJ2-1	CASSLAAGTGLKEQFF	TGTGCCAGCAGCTTAGCTGCCGGGACAGGCCTTAAGGAGCAGTTCTTC
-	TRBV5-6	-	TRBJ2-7	CASSLVGAEQYF	TGTGCCAGCAGCTTGGTGGGGGCCGAGCAGTACTTC
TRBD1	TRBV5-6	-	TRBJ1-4	CASSSTDRGNEKLFF	TGTGCCAGCAGCTCAACGGACAGGGGTAATGAAAAACTGTTTTTT
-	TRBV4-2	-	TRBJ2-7	CASSQVEAAEQYF	TGTGCCAGCAGCCAAGTGGAGGCAGCCGAGCAGTACTTC
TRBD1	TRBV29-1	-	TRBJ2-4	CSVTGAAKNIQYF	TGCAGCGTGACAGGGGCGGCCAAAAACATTCAGTACTTC
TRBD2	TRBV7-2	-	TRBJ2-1	CASSQTSGSYNEQFF	TGTGCCAGCAGCCAGACTAGCGGCTCCTACAATGAGCAGTTCTTC
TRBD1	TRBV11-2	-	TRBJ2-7	CASRPLGTVSYEQYF	TGTGCCAGCAGACCCTTGGGGACAGTATCCTACGAGCAGTACTTC
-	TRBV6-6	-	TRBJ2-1	CASSYRPAGDNEQFF	TGTGCCAGCAGTTACCGCCCCGCAGGTGACAATGAGCAGTTCTTC
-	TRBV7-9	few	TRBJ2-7	CASSLGKKTYEQYF	TGTGCCAGCAGCTTGGGCAAGAAGACCTACGAGCAGTACTTC
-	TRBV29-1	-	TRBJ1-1	CSVVFLRGGTEAFF	TGCAGCGTTGTTTTTTTGAGGGGAGGCACTGAAGCTTTCTTT
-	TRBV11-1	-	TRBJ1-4	CASSSDSVEKLFF	TGTGCCAGCAGCTCGGACAGTGTGGAAAAACTGTTTTTT
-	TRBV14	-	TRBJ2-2	CASSQGNRVGELFF	TGTGCCAGCAGCCAAGGGAACAGGGTCGGGGAGCTGTTTTTT
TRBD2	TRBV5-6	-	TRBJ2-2	CASSLERGGELFF	TGTGCCAGCAGCTTGGAGCGGGGCGGGGAGCTGTTTTTT
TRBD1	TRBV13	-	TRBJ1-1	CASSLGQGANLDTEAFF	TGTGCCAGCAGCTTAGGACAGGGGGCGAATCTCGACACTGAAGCTTTCTTT
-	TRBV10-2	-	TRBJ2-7	CASSLLAEGYEQYF	TGCGCCAGCAGTTTATTAGCGGAGGGATACGAGCAGTACTTC
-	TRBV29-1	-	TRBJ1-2	CSASGTGGLGYTF	TGCAGCGCTTCCGGGACGGGGGGATTGGGCTACACCTTC
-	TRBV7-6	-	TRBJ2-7	CASSLFPRGATTYEQYF	TGTGCCAGCAGCTTATTTCCCAGGGGCGCTACTACCTACGAGCAGTACTTC
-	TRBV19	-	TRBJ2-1	CASTGDNEQFF	TGTGCCAGTACAGGGGACAATGAGCAGTTCTTC
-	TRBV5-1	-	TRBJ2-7	CASNPRTVGPYEQYF	TGCGCCAGCAACCCGCGGACAGTCGGGCCCTACGAGCAGTACTTC